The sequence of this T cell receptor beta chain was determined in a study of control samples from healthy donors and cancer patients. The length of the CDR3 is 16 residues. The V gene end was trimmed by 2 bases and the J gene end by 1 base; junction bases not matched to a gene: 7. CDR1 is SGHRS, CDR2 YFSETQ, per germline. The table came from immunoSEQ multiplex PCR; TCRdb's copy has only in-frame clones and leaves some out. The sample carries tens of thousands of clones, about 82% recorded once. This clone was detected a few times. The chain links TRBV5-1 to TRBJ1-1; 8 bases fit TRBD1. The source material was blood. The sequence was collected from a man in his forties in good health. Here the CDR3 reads CASSLGTGAPNTEAFF. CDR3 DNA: TGCGCCAGCAGCTTAGGGACAGGAGCACCGAACACTGAAGCTTTCTTT.